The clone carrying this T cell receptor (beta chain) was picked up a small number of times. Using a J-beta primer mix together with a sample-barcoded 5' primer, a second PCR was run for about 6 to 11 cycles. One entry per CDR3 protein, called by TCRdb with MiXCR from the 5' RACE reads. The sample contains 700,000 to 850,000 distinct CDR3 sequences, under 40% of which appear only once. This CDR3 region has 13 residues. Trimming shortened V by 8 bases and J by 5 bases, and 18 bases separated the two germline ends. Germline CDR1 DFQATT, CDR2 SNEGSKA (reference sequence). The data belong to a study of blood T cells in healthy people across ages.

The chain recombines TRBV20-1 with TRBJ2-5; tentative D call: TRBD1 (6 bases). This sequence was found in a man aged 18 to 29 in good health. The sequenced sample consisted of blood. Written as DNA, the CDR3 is TGCAGTTCCTCCGTGGGGGCAGAGGAGACCCAGTACTTC. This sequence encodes CSSSVGAEETQYF.